This TCR beta chain was sequenced during a study of vaccination and CD4 T cells after COVID-19. Study as a whole: Either a CEFX pool, an HIV-1 Nef pool, or no peptide was added to control cultures. The study's findings and limits: From around 20 to 38, the median of SARS-CoV-2-reactive clonotypes rose without reaching significance.

CDR3 size: 13 residues. Germline CDR1 KGHSH, CDR2 LQKENI. V was trimmed by 1 base and J by 5 bases, leaving 8 bases between them. CD4+ T cells that had been cultured provided DNA sequenced with the Oncomine TCR Beta short-read assay. Each CDR3 protein gets one entry after TCRdb re-called the PCR reads with MiXCR. This table has around 1,200 distinct CDR3 sequences, approximately 15% appearing once. Treatment here: 10-day PBMC culture with coronavirus spike peptide pools or control peptides (ViraFEST assay). During the years 2011-2018, before the COVID-19 pandemic, the unexposed donor's CD4+ T cells were collected. Antigen-specific T cells were expanded with peptide pools by ViraFEST, and TCRs were then sequenced. IL-2 (around 10 IU/ml) and peptide pools (around 10 ug/ml) were added to cultures of two million PBMCs per well. Points on this clonotype: Its antigen is not known.

This sequence was found in a human donor in good health. The chain uses TRBV18 and TRBJ2-5; D might be TRBD2 (6 bases). Sequenced sample: CD4+ T cells from blood, cultured in vitro. In nucleotides, the CDR3 is TGTGCCAGCTCACCACAGGGGAGGGAGACCCAGTACTTC. Protein: CASSPQGRETQYF.